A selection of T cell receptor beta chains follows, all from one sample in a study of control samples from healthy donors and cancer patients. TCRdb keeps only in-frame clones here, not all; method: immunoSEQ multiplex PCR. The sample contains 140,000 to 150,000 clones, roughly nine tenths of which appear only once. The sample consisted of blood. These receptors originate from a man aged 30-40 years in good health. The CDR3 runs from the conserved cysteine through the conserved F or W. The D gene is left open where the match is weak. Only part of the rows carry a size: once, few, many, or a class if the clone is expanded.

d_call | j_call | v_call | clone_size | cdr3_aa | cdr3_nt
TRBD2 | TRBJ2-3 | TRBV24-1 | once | CATSDPGLAGDTQYF | TGTGCCACCAGTGACCCCGGACTAGCTGGTGATACGCAGTATTTT
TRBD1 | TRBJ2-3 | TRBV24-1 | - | CATSDRGQGPDTQYF | TGTGCCACCAGTGATCGGGGACAGGGACCAGATACGCAGTATTTT
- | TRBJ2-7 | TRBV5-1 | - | CASREGQVSYEQYF | TGCGCCAGCCGTGAGGGCCAGGTCTCCTACGAGCAGTACTTC
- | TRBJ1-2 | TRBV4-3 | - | CASSQDETPDSYTF | TGCGCCAGCAGCCAAGATGAGACACCCGATAGCTACACCTTC
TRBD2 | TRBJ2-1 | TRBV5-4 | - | CASSLPGLAGVNNEQFF | TGTGCCAGCAGCCTCCCGGGACTAGCGGGAGTTAACAATGAGCAGTTCTTC
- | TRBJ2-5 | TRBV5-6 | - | CASMRRKVKETQYF | TGTGCCAGCATGCGGCGGAAGGTTAAAGAGACCCAGTACTTC
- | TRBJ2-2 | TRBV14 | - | CASSQELGNTGELFF | TGTGCCAGCAGCCAAGAGTTAGGGAACACCGGGGAGCTGTTTTTT
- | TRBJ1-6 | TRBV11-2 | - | CASSFQPGSPLHF | TGTGCCAGCAGCTTCCAACCGGGGTCACCCCTCCACTTT
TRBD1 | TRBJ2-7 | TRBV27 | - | CASSSERLRGYEQYF | TGTGCCAGCAGCAGCGAACGGCTCAGGGGGTACGAGCAGTACTTC
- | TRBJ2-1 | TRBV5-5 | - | CASSPQEYNEQFF | TGTGCCAGCAGCCCACAAGAATACAATGAGCAGTTCTTC
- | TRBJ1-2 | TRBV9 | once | CASSVGGGDFGYTF | TGTGCCAGCAGCGTAGGGGGTGGGGATTTCGGCTACACCTTC
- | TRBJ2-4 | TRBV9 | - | CASSVNPGSKNIQYF | TGTGCCAGCAGCGTAAACCCCGGTTCCAAAAACATTCAGTACTTC
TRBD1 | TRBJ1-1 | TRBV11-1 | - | CASSWTGGDGGAFF | TGTGCCAGCAGCTGGACAGGGGGCGACGGTGGAGCTTTCTTT
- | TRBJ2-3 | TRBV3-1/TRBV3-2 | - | CASSQDVRLQTGTDTQYF | TGTGCCAGCAGCCAAGACGTGAGACTACAGACTGGCACAGATACGCAGTATTTT
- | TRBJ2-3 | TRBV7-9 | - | CASSIAVPQDTQYF | TGTGCCAGCAGCATAGCCGTCCCCCAAGATACGCAGTATTTT
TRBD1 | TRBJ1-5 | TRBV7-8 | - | CASSLEGGRNQPQHF | TGTGCCAGCAGCTTGGAAGGGGGCCGCAATCAGCCCCAGCATTTT
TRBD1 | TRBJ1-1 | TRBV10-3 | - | CAIRRQGANTEAFF | TGTGCCATCAGGCGACAGGGGGCCAACACTGAAGCTTTCTTT
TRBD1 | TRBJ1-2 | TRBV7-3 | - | CASSSGGDHGYTF | TGTGCCAGCAGCTCAGGGGGGGATCATGGCTACACCTTC
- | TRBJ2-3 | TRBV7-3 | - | CASSLPGDTQYF | TGTGCCAGCAGCCTCCCCGGAGATACGCAGTATTTT
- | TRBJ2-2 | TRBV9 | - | CASSLNTGELFF | TGTGCCAGCAGCCTGAACACCGGGGAGCTGTTTTTT
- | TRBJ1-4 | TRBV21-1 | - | CASSKERLGQENEKLFF | TGTGCCAGCAGCAAAGAAAGGCTAGGACAGGAGAATGAAAAACTGTTTTTT